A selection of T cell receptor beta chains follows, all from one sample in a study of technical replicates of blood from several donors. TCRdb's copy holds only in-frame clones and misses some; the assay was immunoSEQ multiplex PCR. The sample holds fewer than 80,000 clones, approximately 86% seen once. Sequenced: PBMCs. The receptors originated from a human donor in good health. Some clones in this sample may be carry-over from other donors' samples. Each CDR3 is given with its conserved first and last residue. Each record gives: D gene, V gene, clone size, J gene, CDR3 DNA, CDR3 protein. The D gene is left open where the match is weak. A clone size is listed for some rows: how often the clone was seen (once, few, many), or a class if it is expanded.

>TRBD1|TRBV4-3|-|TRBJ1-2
TGCGCCAGCAGCCTATCAATACCGGGACAGGAAAACTATGGCTACACCTTC
CASSLSIPGQENYGYTF
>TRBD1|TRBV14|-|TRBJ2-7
TGTGCCAGCAGCCCCAGACAGGGGGCCTATGAGCAGTACTTC
CASSPRQGAYEQYF
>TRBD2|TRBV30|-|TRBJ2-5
TGTGCCTGGAGCCTCGGGAGGAGTGAGACCCAGTACTTC
CAWSLGRSETQYF
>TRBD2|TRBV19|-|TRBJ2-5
TGTGCCAGTAGTCAACTAGCGGGGCCTGGGGTGACCCAGTACTTC
CASSQLAGPGVTQYF
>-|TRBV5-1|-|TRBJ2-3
TGCGCCAGCAAACAGCAGACAAGCACAGATACGCAGTATTTT
CASKQQTSTDTQYF
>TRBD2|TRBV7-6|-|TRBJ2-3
TGTGCCAGCAGCTTCAAGACTAGCGGGGCCACGGATACGCAGTATTTT
CASSFKTSGATDTQYF
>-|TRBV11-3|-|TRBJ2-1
TGTGCCAGCAGCCCTCCGGGGGTTGATGAGCAGTTCTTC
CASSPPGVDEQFF
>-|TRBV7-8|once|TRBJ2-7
TGTGCCAGCAGCTCCGACAGGAGAAAGGGGGAGCAGTACTTC
CASSSDRRKGEQYF
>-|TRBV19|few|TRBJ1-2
TGTGCCAGTAGTCTTCTCCCTGAGGACTATGGCTACACCTTC
CASSLLPEDYGYTF
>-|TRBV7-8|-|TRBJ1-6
TGTGCCAGCAGCTTCGGGGGGGCAAATTCACCCCTCCACTTT
CASSFGGANSPLHF
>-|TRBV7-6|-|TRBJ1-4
TGTGCCAGCAGCTTAGAGGTCAGACTCTCAGTTGCAACTAATGAAAAACTGTTTTTT
CASSLEVRLSVATNEKLFF
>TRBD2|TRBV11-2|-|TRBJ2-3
TGTGCCAGCAGCTTAGAATGGGGGGGAGGGACAGATACGCAGTATTTT
CASSLEWGGGTDTQYF
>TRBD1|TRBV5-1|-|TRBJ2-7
TGCGCCAGCAGTTATACGACAGGGGTCAACGAGCAGTACTTC
CASSYTTGVNEQYF
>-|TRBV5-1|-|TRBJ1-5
TGCGCCAGCAGCTTGGGCGTTTCTGGCAATCAGCCCCAGCATTTT
CASSLGVSGNQPQHF
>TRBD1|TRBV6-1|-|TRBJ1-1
TGTGCCAGCAGGCAGGGGGCGACTGAAGCTTTCTTT
CASRQGATEAFF
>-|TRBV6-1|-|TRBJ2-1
TGTGCCAGCAGTGAAGTTAGTAAGAACAATGAGCAGTTCTTC
CASSEVSKNNEQFF
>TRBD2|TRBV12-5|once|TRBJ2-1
TGTGCTAGTGGTTTGGTAATGGCGGGAGGGCGGGAGCAGTTCTTC
CASGLVMAGGREQFF
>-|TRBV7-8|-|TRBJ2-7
TGTGCCAGCAGCCGCTACAGTTACGAGCAGTACTTC
CASSRYSYEQYF
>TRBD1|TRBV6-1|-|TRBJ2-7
TGTGCCAGCAACGTGGACAGGGGGCGCTTTGAGCAGTACTTC
CASNVDRGRFEQYF
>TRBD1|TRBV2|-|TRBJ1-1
TGTGCCACCGCTGCTATCCCGACAGGGGCGGGCACTGAAGCTTTCTTT
CATAAIPTGAGTEAFF
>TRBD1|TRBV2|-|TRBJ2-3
TGTGCCAGAGCCGGGACAGCGAGCACAGATACGCAGTATTTT
CARAGTASTDTQYF
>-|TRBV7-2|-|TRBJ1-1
TGTGCCAGCAGCCTACAGGGTGCGGACACTGAAGCTTTCTTT
CASSLQGADTEAFF
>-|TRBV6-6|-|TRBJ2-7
TGTGCCAGCAGTTATAGTTCCTACGAGCAGTACTTC
CASSYSSYEQYF
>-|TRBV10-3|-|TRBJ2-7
TGTGCCATCAGTGAATCCAACACGAACGAGCAGTACTTC
CAISESNTNEQYF
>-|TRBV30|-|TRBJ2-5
TGTGCCTGGGTCACATACGAGACCCAGTACTTC
CAWVTYETQYF
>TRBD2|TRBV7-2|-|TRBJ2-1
TGTGCCAGCAGCATAGGACTAGCGTGGTACAATGAGCAGTTCTTC
CASSIGLAWYNEQFF
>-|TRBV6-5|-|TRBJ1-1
TGTGCCAGCGGGAACAGGGCCTACACTGAAGCTTTCTTT
CASGNRAYTEAFF
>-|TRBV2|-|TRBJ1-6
TGTGCCAGCAGTTACGAGACAATCAATTCACCCCTCCACTTT
CASSYETINSPLHF
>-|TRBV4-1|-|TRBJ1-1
TGCGCCAGCAGCCAGGTGGACACTAACACTGAAGCTTTCTTT
CASSQVDTNTEAFF
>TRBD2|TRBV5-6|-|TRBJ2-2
TGTGCCAGCAGCTGGAGACTAGCGGGAAGTACCGGGGAGCTGTTTTTT
CASSWRLAGSTGELFF
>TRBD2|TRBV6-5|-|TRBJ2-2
TGTGCCAGCAGGGCAGCGGGGTACACCGGGGAGCTGTTTTTT
CASRAAGYTGELFF
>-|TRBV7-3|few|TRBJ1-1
TGTGCCAGCAGCCTCCTCGGACTGGAGAACACTGAAGCTTTCTTT
CASSLLGLENTEAFF
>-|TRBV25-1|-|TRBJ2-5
TGTGCCAGCAGTGTGTCGCCAGGGTCAGAGACCCAGTACTTC
CASSVSPGSETQYF
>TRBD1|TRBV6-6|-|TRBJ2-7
TGTGCCAGCAGCGCCCGGGGACAGGCCTACGAGGAGCAGTACTTC
CASSARGQAYEEQYF
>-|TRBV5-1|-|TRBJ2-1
TGCGCCAGCAGCCCCTACAGCAGCACCTTCTACAATGAGCAGTTCTTC
CASSPYSSTFYNEQFF
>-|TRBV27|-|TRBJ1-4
TGTGCCAGCAGTTTAACAGGGTTCGTTCATGAAAAACTGTTTTTT
CASSLTGFVHEKLFF
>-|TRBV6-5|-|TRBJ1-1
TGTGCCAGCAGTTACTCAACCGGGGTTGCTTTCTTT
CASSYSTGVAFF
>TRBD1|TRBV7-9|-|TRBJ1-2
TGTGCCAGCAGCGAGGACAGGGGTCGGTATGGCTACACCTTC
CASSEDRGRYGYTF
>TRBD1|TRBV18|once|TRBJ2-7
TGTGCCAGCTCACCAACAGGGGACACCTACGAGCAGTACTTC
CASSPTGDTYEQYF
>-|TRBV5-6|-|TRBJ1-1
TGTGCCAGCAGCTTACAGATGAACACTGAAGCTTTCTTT
CASSLQMNTEAFF
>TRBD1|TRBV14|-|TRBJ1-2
TGTGCCAGCAGCCTCACCGGGACAGGGGGCGACTACACCTTC
CASSLTGTGGDYTF
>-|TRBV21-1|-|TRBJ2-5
TGTGCCAGCAGCAAATTTAGGTCTAGCGGGGAGGAGACCCAGTACTTC
CASSKFRSSGEETQYF
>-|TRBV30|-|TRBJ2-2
TGTGCCTGGGAGTTGAACACCGGGGAGCTGTTTTTT
CAWELNTGELFF
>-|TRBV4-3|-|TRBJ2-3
TGCGCCAGCAGCCAAGATCAGAGAGGGACAGATACGCAGTATTTT
CASSQDQRGTDTQYF
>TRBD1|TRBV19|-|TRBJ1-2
TGTGCCAGTAGTACCAGACAGGGCGGCTATGGCTACACCTTC
CASSTRQGGYGYTF
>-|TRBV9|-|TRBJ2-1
TGTGCCAGCAGCCCCGGGCTAGCGCTATCCTACAATGAGCAGTTCTTC
CASSPGLALSYNEQFF
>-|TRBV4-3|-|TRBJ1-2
TGCGCCAGCAGCCAAGACCCAGGGTCAGTGATGGGCTACACCTTC
CASSQDPGSVMGYTF
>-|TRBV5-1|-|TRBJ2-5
TGCGCCAGCAGCTCGGCGGGCGAGACCCAGTACTTC
CASSSAGETQYF
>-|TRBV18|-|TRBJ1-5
TGTGCCAGCTCGCCAGACAGGAATCAGCCCCAGCATTTT
CASSPDRNQPQHF
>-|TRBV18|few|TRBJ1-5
TGTGCCAGCCAAAGAGGAAATGGCCAGCCCCAGCATTTT
CASQRGNGQPQHF
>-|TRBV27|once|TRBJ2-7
TGTGCCAGCAACCCCACGGGGGAGGACGAGCAGTACTTC
CASNPTGEDEQYF
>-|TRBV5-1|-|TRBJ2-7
TGCGCCAGCAGCTGGGCCCTCAGGGACTCCTACGAGCAGTACTTC
CASSWALRDSYEQYF
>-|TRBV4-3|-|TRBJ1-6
TGCGCCAGCAGCCAAGATCCGCAGGGGATATATAATTCACCCCTCCACTTT
CASSQDPQGIYNSPLHF